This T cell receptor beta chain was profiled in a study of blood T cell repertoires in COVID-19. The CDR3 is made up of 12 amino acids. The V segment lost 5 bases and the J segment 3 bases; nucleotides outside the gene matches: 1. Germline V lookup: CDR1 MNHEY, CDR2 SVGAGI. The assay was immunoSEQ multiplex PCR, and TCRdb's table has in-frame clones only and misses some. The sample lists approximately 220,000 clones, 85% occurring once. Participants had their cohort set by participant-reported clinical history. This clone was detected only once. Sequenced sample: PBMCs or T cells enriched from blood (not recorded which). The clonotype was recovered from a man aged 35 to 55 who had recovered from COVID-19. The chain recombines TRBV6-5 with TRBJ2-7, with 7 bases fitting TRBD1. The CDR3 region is CASSRTGYEQYF. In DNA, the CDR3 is TGTGCCAGCAGTCGGACAGGCTACGAGCAGTACTTC.